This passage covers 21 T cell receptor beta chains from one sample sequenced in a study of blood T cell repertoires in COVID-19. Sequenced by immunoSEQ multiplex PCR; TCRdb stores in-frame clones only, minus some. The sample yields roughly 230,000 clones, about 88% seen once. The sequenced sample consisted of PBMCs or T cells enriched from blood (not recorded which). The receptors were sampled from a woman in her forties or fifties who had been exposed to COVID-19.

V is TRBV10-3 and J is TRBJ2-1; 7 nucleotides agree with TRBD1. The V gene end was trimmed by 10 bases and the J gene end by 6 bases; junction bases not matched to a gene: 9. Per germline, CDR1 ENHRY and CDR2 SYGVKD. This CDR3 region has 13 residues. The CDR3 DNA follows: TGTGCCACCCAGGGACAGCAAGTCAATGAGCAGTTCTTC. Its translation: CATQGQQVNEQFF.

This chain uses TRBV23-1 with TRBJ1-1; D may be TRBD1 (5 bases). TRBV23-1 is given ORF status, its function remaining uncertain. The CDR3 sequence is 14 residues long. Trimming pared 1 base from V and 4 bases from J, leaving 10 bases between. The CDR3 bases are TGCGCCAGCAGTCAATGGTCCGGGGGCACTGAAGCTTTCTTT. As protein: CASSQWSGGTEAFF.

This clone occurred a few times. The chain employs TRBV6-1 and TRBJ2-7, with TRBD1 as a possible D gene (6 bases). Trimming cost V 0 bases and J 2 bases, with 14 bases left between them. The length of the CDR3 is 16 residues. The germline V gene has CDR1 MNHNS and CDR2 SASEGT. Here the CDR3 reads CASSEAWTALTYEQYF. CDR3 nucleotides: TGTGCCAGCAGTGAAGCGTGGACAGCGCTAACCTACGAGCAGTACTTC.

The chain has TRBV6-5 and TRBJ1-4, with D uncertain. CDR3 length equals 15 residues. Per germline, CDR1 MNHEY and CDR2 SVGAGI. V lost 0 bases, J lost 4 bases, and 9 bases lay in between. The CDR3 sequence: CASSYSYGSNEKLFF. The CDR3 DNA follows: TGTGCCAGCAGTTACTCGTACGGTAGTAATGAAAAACTGTTTTTT.

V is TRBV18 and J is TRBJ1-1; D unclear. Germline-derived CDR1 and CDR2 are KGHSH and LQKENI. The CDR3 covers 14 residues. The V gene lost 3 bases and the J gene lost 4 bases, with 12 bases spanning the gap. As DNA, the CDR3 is TGTGCCAGCTCACCCGGGGTTCTGGGCACTGAAGCTTTCTTT. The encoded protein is CASSPGVLGTEAFF. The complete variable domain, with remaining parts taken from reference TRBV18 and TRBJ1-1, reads NAGVMQNPRHLVRRRGQEARLRCSPMKGHSHVYWYRQLPEEGLKFMVYLQKENIIDESGMPKERFSAEFPKEGPSILRIQQVVRGDSAAYFCASSPGVLGTEAFFGQGTRLTVV.

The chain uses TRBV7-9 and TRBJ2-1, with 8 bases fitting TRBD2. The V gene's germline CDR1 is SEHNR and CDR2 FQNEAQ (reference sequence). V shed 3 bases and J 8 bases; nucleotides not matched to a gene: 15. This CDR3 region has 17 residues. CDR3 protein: CASSLRTAGVRWDEQFF. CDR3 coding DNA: TGTGCCAGCAGCTTGCGGACAGCGGGAGTAAGGTGGGATGAGCAGTTCTTC.

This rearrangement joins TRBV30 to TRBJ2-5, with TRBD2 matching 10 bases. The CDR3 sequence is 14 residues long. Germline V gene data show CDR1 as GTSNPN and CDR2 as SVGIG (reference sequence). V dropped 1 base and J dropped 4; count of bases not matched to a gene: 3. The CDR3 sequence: CAWSDGLAAETQYF. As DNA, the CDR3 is TGTGCCTGGAGTGATGGACTAGCGGCAGAGACCCAGTACTTC. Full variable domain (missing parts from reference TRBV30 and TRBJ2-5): SQTIHQWPATLVQPVGSPLSLECTVEGTSNPNLYWYRQAAGRGLQLLFYSVGIGQISSEVPQNLSASRPQDRQFILSSKKLLLSDSGFYLCAWSDGLAAETQYFGPGTRLLVL.

The CDR3 sequence: CASSQAGVNEQFF. The DNA for the CDR3 is TGTGCCAGCAGCCAAGCGGGGGTCAATGAGCAGTTCTTC. This chain connects TRBV3-1 (or the pseudogene TRBV3-2) to TRBJ2-1, with a possible D match to TRBD2 (6 bases). Trimming pared 1 base from V and 6 bases from J, leaving 7 bases between. The CDR3 contains 13 residues. Germline V gene data show CDR1 as LGHDT and CDR2 as YNNKEL (reference sequence).

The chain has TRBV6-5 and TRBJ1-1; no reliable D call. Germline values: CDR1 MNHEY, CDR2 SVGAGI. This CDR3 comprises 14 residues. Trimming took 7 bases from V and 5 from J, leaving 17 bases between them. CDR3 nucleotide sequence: TGTGCCAGCACCAAGGAGGGAGGAAGGACTGAAGCTTTCTTT. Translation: CASTKEGGRTEAFF.

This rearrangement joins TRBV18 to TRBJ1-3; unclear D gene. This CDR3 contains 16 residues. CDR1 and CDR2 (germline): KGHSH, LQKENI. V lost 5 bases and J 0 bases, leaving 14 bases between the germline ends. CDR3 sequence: CASSSRGASSGNTIYF. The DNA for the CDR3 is TGTGCCAGCTCATCCCGGGGAGCGAGCTCTGGAAACACCATATATTTT.

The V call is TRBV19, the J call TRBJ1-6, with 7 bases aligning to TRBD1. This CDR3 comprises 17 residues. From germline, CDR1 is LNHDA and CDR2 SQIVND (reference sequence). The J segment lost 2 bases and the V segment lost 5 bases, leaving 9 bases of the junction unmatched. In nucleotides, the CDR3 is TGTGCCAGTAGTCCCACTGGCAGGGGGGCCTATAATTCACCCCTCCACTTT. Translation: CASSPTGRGAYNSPLHF.

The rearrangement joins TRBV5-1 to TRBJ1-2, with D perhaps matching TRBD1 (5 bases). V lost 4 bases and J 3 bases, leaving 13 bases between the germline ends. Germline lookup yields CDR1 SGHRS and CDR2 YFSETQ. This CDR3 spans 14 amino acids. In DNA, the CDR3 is TGCGCCAGCAGCCTCTCTGACAGTGACTATGGCTACACCTTC. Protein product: CASSLSDSDYGYTF.

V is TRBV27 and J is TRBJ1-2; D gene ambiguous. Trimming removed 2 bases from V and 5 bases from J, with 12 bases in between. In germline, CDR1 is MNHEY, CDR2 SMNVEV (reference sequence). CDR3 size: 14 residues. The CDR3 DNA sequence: TGTGCCAGCAGTTTAAGATGGGAGGCTTATGGCTACACCTTC. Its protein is CASSLRWEAYGYTF.

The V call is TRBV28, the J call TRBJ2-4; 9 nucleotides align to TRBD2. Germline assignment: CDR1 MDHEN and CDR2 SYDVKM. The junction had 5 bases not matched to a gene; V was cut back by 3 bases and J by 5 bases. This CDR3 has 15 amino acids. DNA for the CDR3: TGTGCCAGCAGTTTCCCTGCGGGGGGGCAAAACATTCAGTACTTC. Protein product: CASSFPAGGQNIQYF.

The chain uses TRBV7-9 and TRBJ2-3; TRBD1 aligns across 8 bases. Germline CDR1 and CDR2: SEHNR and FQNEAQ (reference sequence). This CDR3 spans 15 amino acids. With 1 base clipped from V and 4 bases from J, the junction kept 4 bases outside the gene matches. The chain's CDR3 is CASSLGQGAADTQYF. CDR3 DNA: TGTGCCAGCAGCTTAGGGCAGGGGGCCGCAGATACGCAGTATTTT.

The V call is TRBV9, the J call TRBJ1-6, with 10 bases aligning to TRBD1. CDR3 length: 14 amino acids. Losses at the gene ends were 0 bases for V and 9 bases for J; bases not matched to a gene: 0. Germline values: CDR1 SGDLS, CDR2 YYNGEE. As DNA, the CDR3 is TGTGCCAGCAGCGTAGGGACAGGGGGTTCACCCCTCCACTTT. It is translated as CASSVGTGGSPLHF.

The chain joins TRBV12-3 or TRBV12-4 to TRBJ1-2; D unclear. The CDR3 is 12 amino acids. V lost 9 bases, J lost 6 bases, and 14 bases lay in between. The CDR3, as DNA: TGTGCCAGTTCAGGACCCGGGGATGGCTACACCTTC. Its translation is CASSGPGDGYTF.

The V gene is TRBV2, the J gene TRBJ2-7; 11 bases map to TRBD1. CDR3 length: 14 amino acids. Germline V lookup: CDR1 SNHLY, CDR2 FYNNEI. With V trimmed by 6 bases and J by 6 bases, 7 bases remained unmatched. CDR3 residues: CASRQRTGGFEQYF. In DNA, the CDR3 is TGTGCCAGCAGGCAACGGACAGGGGGCTTCGAGCAGTACTTC.

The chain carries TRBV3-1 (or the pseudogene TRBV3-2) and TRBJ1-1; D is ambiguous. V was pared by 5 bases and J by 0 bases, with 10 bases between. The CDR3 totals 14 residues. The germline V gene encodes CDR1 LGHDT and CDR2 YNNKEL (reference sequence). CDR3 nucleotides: TGTGCCAGCAGCACCCGAAGCATGAACACTGAAGCTTTCTTT. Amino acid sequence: CASSTRSMNTEAFF.

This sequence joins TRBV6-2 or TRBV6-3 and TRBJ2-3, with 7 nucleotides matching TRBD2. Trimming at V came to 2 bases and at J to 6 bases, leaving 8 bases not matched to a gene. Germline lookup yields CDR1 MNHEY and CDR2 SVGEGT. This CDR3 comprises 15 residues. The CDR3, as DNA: TGTGCCAGCAGTTACGGGACTATCGGTCTTGATACGCAGTATTTT. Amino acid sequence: CASSYGTIGLDTQYF.

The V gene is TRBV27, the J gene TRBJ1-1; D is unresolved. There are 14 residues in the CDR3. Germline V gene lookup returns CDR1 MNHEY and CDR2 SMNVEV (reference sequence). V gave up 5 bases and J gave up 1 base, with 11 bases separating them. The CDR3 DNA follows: TGTGCCAGCAGTGATATCCGGGAGAACACTGAAGCTTTCTTT. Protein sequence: CASSDIRENTEAFF.